These T cell receptor beta chains were read from a single sample in a study of identifying expanded T cells in peripheral blood. Clones were sequenced by immunoSEQ multiplex PCR, and TCRdb holds only the in-frame ones, with some missing. The profile shows about 58,000 clones, about 92% of them singletons. Sequencing was carried out using blood. Source of these receptors: a person aged 18 to 75 in good health. Each CDR3 is given with its conserved first and last residue. D genes are given only for firm matches. Rows give clone size only sometimes, using once, few, many, or a class for an expanded clone.

>TRBV5-5|TRBJ2-7|.|once
CASSTFDSYEQYF
TGTGCCAGCAGCACCTTCGACAGCTACGAGCAGTACTTC
>TRBV7-2|TRBJ2-7|TRBD1|few
CASSTDPQGAREQYF
TGTGCCAGCAGCACAGACCCTCAGGGGGCAAGGGAGCAGTACTTC
>TRBV4-1|TRBJ2-7|.|.
CASSQEGINYEQYF
TGCGCCAGCAGCCAAGAGGGCATAAACTACGAGCAGTACTTC
>TRBV7-2|TRBJ2-1|TRBD2|few
CASSLVVGWVAGDNEQFF
TGTGCCAGCAGCTTAGTGGTGGGGTGGGTAGCGGGAGACAATGAGCAGTTCTTC
>TRBV7-2|TRBJ2-5|.|.
CASSLSVGWVQYF
TGTGCCAGCAGCTTATCTGTCGGTTGGGTCCAGTACTTC
>TRBV2|TRBJ1-1|.|once
CATEKDRNTEAFF
TGTGCCACCGAAAAAGACAGAAACACTGAAGCTTTCTTT
>TRBV15|TRBJ1-1|.|once
CATRVHPLNTEAFF
TGTGCCACCAGGGTACATCCCCTGAACACTGAAGCTTTCTTT
>TRBV18|TRBJ2-7|.|once
CASSPPQVSEQYF
TGTGCCAGCTCACCACCCCAGGTTTCCGAGCAGTACTTC
>TRBV4-3|TRBJ1-1|.|.
CASSQDPGDILAFF
TGCGCCAGCAGCCAAGATCCAGGGGATATTCTAGCTTTCTTT
>TRBV14|TRBJ2-7|TRBD2|.
CASSLSSGPYEQYF
TGTGCCAGCAGCCTCTCTAGCGGCCCCTACGAGCAGTACTTC
>TRBV9|TRBJ1-2|.|.
CASSVGGNYGYTF
TGTGCCAGCAGCGTAGGAGGGAACTATGGCTACACCTTC
>TRBV7-2|TRBJ1-1|.|.
CASSLLLDTEAFF
TGTGCCAGCAGCTTACTGCTGGACACTGAAGCTTTCTTT
>TRBV6-5|TRBJ1-2|.|.
CASSKNLANYGYTF
TGTGCCAGCAGTAAAAATTTAGCTAACTATGGCTACACCTTC
>TRBV5-6|TRBJ2-7|TRBD2|.
CASSLTSGYDEQYF
TGTGCCAGCAGCTTGACTAGCGGGTACGACGAGCAGTACTTC
>TRBV6-1|TRBJ1-2|.|.
CASSELSGYGYTF
TGTGCCAGCAGTGAACTAAGTGGCTATGGCTACACCTTC
>TRBV6-5|TRBJ2-3|.|.
CASRSYPDTQYF
TGTGCCAGCAGATCATACCCAGATACGCAGTATTTT
>TRBV4-2|TRBJ1-4|TRBD1|.
CASSDGTATNEKLFF
TGTGCCAGCAGTGATGGGACAGCAACTAATGAAAAACTGTTTTTT
>TRBV7-2|TRBJ1-5|TRBD1|.
CASSGMGGQGGQPQHF
TGTGCCAGCAGCGGCATGGGCGGACAGGGAGGTCAGCCCCAGCATTTT
>TRBV9|TRBJ2-1|TRBD2|.
CASSALAVSYNEQFF
TGTGCCAGCAGCGCCCTAGCGGTCTCCTACAATGAGCAGTTCTTC
>TRBV6-6|TRBJ1-6|.|.
CASSPRDGDNSPLHF
TGTGCCAGCAGTCCCCGGGACGGGGATAATTCACCCCTCCACTTT
>TRBV5-6|TRBJ2-3|.|.
CASSFTMTDTQYF
TGTGCCAGCAGCTTCACGATGACAGATACGCAGTATTTT
>TRBV5-4|TRBJ2-1|.|.
CASSSRYNEQFF
TGTGCCAGCAGCTCCCGGTACAATGAGCAGTTCTTC
>TRBV27|TRBJ2-5|.|.
CASSLTRGGETQYF
TGTGCCAGCAGTTTAACCAGGGGAGGAGAGACCCAGTACTTC
>TRBV7-8|TRBJ2-3|.|.
CASSSDRTDTQYF
TGTGCCAGCAGCTCGGACCGCACAGATACGCAGTATTTT
>TRBV4-3|TRBJ2-7|TRBD1|few
CASSQDLQGYEQYF
TGCGCCAGCAGCCAAGATTTACAGGGGTACGAGCAGTACTTC
>TRBV28|TRBJ2-2|.|.
CASSLVGDTGELFF
TGTGCCAGCAGTTTAGTAGGGGACACCGGGGAGCTGTTTTTT
>TRBV7-3|TRBJ1-3|.|few
CASSLTPGNTIYF
TGTGCCAGCAGCTTAACCCCTGGAAACACCATATATTTT
>TRBV5-1|TRBJ1-1|.|.
CASCVGEGGVHTEAFF
TGCGCCAGCTGCGTAGGAGAGGGCGGAGTGCACACTGAAGCTTTCTTT
>TRBV9|TRBJ2-6|.|.
CASSVGVGGANVLTF
TGTGCCAGCAGCGTAGGGGTGGGTGGGGCCAACGTCCTGACTTTC
>TRBV19|TRBJ1-1|.|.
CASRISLNTEAFF
TGTGCCAGTAGGATAAGTTTGAACACTGAAGCTTTCTTT
>TRBV7-2|TRBJ1-2|.|.
CASSPTHGDFYGYTF
TGTGCCAGCAGCCCTACACACGGGGACTTCTATGGCTACACCTTC
>TRBV2|TRBJ2-2|.|.
CASGGFPGELFF
TGTGCCAGCGGAGGGTTCCCCGGGGAGCTGTTTTTT
>TRBV25-1|TRBJ2-7|.|.
CASSESGGFYEQYF
TGTGCCAGCAGTGAATCTGGGGGGTTCTACGAGCAGTACTTC
>TRBV19|TRBJ1-1|.|.
CASSMFKTLDSEAFF
TGTGCCAGTAGTATGTTTAAGACATTAGATTCGGAAGCTTTCTTT
>TRBV5-1|TRBJ2-5|TRBD2|.
CASSFDPGGLLQETQYF
TGCGCCAGCAGCTTTGATCCGGGGGGGCTACTCCAAGAGACCCAGTACTTC
>TRBV6-6|TRBJ1-2|.|few
CASSDPNRDGYTF
TGTGCCAGCAGTGACCCCAACAGGGATGGCTACACCTTC
>TRBV9|TRBJ2-7|TRBD1|once
CASSRGPGHTASYEQYF
TGTGCCAGCAGCAGGGGGCCGGGACATACTGCCTCCTACGAGCAGTACTTC
>TRBV7-2|TRBJ2-7|TRBD2|.
CASSLGGTTYEQYF
TGTGCCAGCAGCTTAGGAGGGACTACGTACGAGCAGTACTTC
>TRBV15|TRBJ2-7|TRBD1|.
CATSRETGGALYEQYF
TGTGCCACCAGCAGAGAAACAGGGGGCGCTTTGTACGAGCAGTACTTC
>TRBV5-1|TRBJ2-3|.|.
CASSFLGLEADTQYF
TGCGCCAGCAGCTTTTTGGGGTTGGAAGCAGATACGCAGTATTTT
>TRBV4-2|TRBJ2-3|TRBD2|.
CASSQLSTGGLVSDTQYF
TGTGCCAGCAGCCAGCTTAGCACGGGAGGGCTGGTTTCAGATACGCAGTATTTT
>TRBV27|TRBJ1-2|TRBD1|.
CASSSYMTGVIDGYTF
TGTGCCAGCAGTTCCTATATGACAGGGGTAATAGATGGCTACACCTTC
>TRBV9|TRBJ2-1|.|.
CASSVGPSEYNEQFF
TGTGCCAGCAGCGTAGGGCCCAGCGAATACAATGAGCAGTTCTTC
>TRBV6-5|TRBJ2-1|.|.
CASSYDDEQFF
TGTGCCAGCAGTTACGACGATGAGCAGTTCTTC
>TRBV11-2|TRBJ2-2|TRBD2|.
CASSFELAGVSGTGELFF
TGTGCCAGCAGCTTTGAACTAGCGGGAGTCTCGGGCACCGGGGAGCTGTTTTTT
>TRBV29-1|TRBJ2-7|TRBD1|.
CSVWTGGEQYF
TGCAGCGTTTGGACAGGGGGCGAGCAGTACTTC
>TRBV19|TRBJ1-6|.|.
CASSKWGQGNSPLHF
TGTGCCAGTAGCAAGTGGGGACAAGGGAATTCACCCCTCCACTTT
>TRBV5-1|TRBJ1-1|.|.
CASSPDGRNTEAFF
TGCGCCAGCAGCCCGGACGGAAGGAACACTGAAGCTTTCTTT
>TRBV18|TRBJ2-1|TRBD2|.
CASSPSGLAGGSNEQFF
TGTGCCAGCTCACCTTCTGGACTAGCGGGAGGAAGCAATGAGCAGTTCTTC
>TRBV5-1|TRBJ2-3|.|.
CASKAETSTDTQYF
TGCGCCAGCAAGGCGGAAACTAGCACAGATACGCAGTATTTT
>TRBV28|TRBJ1-2|TRBD1|.
CASRFSGGGYTF
TGTGCCAGCAGATTCTCAGGGGGTGGCTACACCTTC
>TRBV25-1|TRBJ2-5|TRBD1|.
CASTGGGQGAREQYF
TGTGCCAGCACCGGGGGTGGGCAGGGGGCGAGGGAGCAGTACTTC
>TRBV5-8|TRBJ2-3|.|.
CASSFGGDTQYF
TGTGCCAGCAGCTTTGGGGGGGATACGCAGTATTTT
>TRBV7-9|TRBJ2-5|TRBD2|.
CASSVTSGRARETQYF
TGTGCCAGCAGCGTGACTAGCGGGAGGGCCAGGGAGACCCAGTACTTC
>TRBV7-2|TRBJ2-1|.|.
CASSLSGDSNEQFF
TGTGCCAGCAGCTTGAGTGGAGATAGCAATGAGCAGTTCTTC
>TRBV29-1|TRBJ2-2|TRBD2|.
CSVPLTSGTNTGELFF
TGCAGCGTCCCCTTGACTAGCGGCACGAACACCGGGGAGCTGTTTTTT
>TRBV9|TRBJ2-2|.|.
CASSALRRANTGELFF
TGTGCCAGCAGCGCCTTAAGGAGAGCGAACACCGGGGAGCTGTTTTTT
>TRBV15|TRBJ1-2|TRBD1|.
CATSRDLVQGASGYTF
TGTGCCACCAGCAGAGATCTCGTTCAGGGGGCGAGTGGCTACACCTTC